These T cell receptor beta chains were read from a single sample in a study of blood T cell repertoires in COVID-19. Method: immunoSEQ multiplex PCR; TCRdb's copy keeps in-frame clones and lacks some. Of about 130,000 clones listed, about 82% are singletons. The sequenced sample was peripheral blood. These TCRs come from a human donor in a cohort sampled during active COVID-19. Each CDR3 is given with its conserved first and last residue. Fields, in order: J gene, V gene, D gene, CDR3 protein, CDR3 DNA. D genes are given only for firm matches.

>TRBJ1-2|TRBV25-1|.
CASSESGRQYYGYTF
TGTGCCAGCAGTGAATCTGGGCGTCAATACTATGGCTACACCTTC
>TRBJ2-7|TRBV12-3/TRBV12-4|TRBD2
CASSLGGGEQYF
TGTGCCAGCAGTTTAGGGGGAGGGGAGCAGTACTTC
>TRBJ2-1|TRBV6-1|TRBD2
CASSEGGSGSSEQFF
TGTGCCAGCAGTGAAGGGGGTAGCGGGAGCTCCGAGCAGTTCTTC
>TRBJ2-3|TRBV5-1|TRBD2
CASSLASGRYLGTDTQYF
TGCGCCAGCAGCTTGGCTAGCGGGAGATATTTGGGCACAGATACGCAGTATTTT
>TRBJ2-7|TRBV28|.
CASSPGLASEQYF
TGTGCCAGCAGTCCGGGACTTGCGTCGGAGCAGTACTTC
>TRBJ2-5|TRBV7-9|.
CASSSSYILLALQETQYF
TGTGCCAGCAGCTCCTCTTATATACTCCTAGCGCTCCAAGAGACCCAGTACTTC
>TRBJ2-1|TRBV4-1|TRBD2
CASSPPPAGVYNEQFF
TGCGCCAGCAGCCCGCCCCCAGCGGGAGTATACAATGAGCAGTTCTTC
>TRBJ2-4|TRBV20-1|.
CSAALREGQDF
TGCAGTGCCGCACTAAGAGAGGGCCAGGACTTC
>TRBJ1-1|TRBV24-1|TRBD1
CATSETGTGGRNTEAFF
TGTGCCACCAGTGAAACCGGGACAGGGGGCAGGAACACTGAAGCTTTCTTT
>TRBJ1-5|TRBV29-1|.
CSVGGAYNQPQHF
TGCAGCGTTGGGGGAGCCTACAATCAGCCCCAGCATTTT
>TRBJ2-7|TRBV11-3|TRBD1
CASSLTTGGEQYF
TGTGCCAGCAGCTTAACGACAGGGGGCGAGCAGTACTTC
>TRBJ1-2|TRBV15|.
CATSRADSNYGYTF
TGTGCCACCAGCAGAGCGGACAGCAACTATGGCTACACCTTC
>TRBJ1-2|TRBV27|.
CASSQTTWGDGYTF
TGTGCCAGCAGTCAAACTACCTGGGGGGATGGCTACACCTTC
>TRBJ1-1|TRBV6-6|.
CASSPFGQLYTEAFF
TGTGCCAGCAGCCCGTTCGGACAGCTATACACTGAAGCTTTCTTT
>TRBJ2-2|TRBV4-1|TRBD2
CASSQGVDGLAGSGELFF
TGCGCCAGCAGCCAAGGAGTAGATGGACTAGCAGGATCCGGGGAGCTGTTTTTT
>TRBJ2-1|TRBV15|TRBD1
CATSRDKQGYNEQFF
TGTGCCACCAGCAGAGATAAACAGGGGTACAATGAGCAGTTCTTC